This T cell receptor (beta chain) was observed in a study of blood T cell repertoires in COVID-19. Overall study context: Whether acute or convalescent, the COVID-19 samples came from the United States, Italy and Spain.

Donors were grouped by their self-reported clinical history. Libraries were prepared by immunoSEQ multiplex PCR; TCRdb keeps only in-frame clonotypes and omits some of them. The sample lists about 170,000 clones, around nine tenths occurring once. The V gene's germline CDR1 is LGHNA and CDR2 YNFKEQ. V dropped 1 base and J dropped 4; count of bases not matched to a gene: 9. The CDR3 consists of 16 residues. This clonotype originated in a woman between 18 and 29 years old who had recovered from COVID-19. The rearrangement links TRBV4-2 to TRBJ1-1, with 7 bases lining up with TRBD1. Sequences were obtained from PBMCs or T cells enriched from blood (not recorded which). This CDR3 reads CASSQGAGGIGTEAFF. CDR3 DNA sequence: TGTGCCAGCAGCCAAGGAGCAGGGGGAATTGGCACTGAAGCTTTCTTT.